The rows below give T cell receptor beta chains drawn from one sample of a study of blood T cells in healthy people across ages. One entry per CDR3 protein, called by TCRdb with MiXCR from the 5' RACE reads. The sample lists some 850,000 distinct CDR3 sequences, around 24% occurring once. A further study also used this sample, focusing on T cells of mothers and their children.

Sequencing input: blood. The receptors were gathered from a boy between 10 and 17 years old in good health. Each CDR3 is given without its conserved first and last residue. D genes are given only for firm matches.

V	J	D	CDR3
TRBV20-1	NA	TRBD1	SARDVRTGTNEQF
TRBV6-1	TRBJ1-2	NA	ASSESREGLYGYT
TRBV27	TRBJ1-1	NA	ASRRGAEAF
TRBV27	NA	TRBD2	ASGASGAYEQY
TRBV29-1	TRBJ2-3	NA	SGAADTQY
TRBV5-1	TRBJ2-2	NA	ASMEGGTGELF
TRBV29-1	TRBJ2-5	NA	SVAGEKVG
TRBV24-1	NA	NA	ATSGARIVDEQY
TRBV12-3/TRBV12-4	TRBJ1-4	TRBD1	ASMGGTANEKLF
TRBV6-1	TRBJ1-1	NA	ASPTDQNTEAF
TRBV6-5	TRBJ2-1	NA	ASRAGLGPYNEQF
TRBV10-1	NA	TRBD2	ASSENPSGGANEQF
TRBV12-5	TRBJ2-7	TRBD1	ASGLGTGVYEQY
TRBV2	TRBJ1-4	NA	ASSPDSGNEKLF
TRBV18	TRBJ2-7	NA	ASSPQDPSHHEQY
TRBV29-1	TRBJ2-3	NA	SVEGYSSTDTQY
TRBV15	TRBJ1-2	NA	ATSRDSSGFYGYT
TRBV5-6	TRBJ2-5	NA	ASSSTGGDETQY
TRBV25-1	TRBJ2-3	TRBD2	ASSDPAGGAEGPDTQY
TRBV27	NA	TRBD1	ASSLGDREYNEQF
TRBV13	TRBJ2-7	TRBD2	ASSRGGRSYEQY
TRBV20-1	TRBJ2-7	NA	SADQAYEQY
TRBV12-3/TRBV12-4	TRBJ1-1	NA	ASGGGWNTEAF
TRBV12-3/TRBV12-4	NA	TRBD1	ASSLTGTGVGEQY
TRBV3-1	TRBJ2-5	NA	ASSRRTETQY
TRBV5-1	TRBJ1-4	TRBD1	ASSLVSGQGAGNEKLF
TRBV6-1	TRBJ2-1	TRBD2	ASPSGTSVYNEQF
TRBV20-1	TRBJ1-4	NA	SATAGAGEKLF
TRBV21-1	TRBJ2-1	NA	ASSNVVRGLTTSGHSYNEQF
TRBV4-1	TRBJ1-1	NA	ASSQYPGEAF
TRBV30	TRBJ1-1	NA	AWRRGEAGAF
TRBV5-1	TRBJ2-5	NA	ASSSDRPETQY
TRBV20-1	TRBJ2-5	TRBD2	SASGLTSGGTLVLKETQY
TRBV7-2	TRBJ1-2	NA	ASSIGTYQGIWSGYT
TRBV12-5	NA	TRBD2	ASHLSGGANEQF
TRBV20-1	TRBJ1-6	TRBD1	SALSSGQRRASLH
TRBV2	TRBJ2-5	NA	ASSERRSQETQY